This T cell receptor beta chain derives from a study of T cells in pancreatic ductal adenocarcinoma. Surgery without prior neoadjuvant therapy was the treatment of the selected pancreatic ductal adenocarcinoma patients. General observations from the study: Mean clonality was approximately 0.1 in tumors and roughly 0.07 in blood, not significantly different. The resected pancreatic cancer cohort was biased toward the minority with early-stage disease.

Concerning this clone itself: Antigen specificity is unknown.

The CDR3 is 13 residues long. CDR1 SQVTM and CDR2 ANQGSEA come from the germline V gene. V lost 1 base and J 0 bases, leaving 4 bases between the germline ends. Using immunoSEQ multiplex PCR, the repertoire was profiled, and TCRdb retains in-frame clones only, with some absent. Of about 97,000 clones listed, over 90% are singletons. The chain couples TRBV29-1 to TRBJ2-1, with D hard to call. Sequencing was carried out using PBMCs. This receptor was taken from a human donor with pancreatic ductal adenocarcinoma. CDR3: CSVEAVSYNEQFF. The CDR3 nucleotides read TGCAGCGTTGAAGCGGTCTCCTACAATGAGCAGTTCTTC.